Shown below are 30 T cell receptor beta chains from a single sample sequenced in a study of technical replicates of blood from several donors. Sequencing was performed with immunoSEQ multiplex PCR; in TCRdb, only in-frame clones are kept and a portion is missing. Counted here are 85,000 to 100,000 clones, 95% occurring once; the ten biggest clones make up over 0.2%. The sequencing sample was made of T cells isolated from PBMCs. These TCRs come from a human donor in good health.

This rearrangement joins TRBV4-1 to TRBJ2-1; TRBD2 aligns across 8 bases. Germline loops: CDR1 MGHRA, CDR2 YSYEKL. The CDR3 is 18 residues long. Trimming cost V 0 bases and J 0 bases; bases outside gene matches: 7. The CDR3 loop is CASSQDLKRGSSYNEQFF. CDR3 coding DNA: TGCGCCAGCAGCCAAGATCTCAAGCGGGGGAGCTCCTACAATGAGCAGTTCTTC.

This chain joins TRBV5-1 and TRBJ2-1, with D possibly being TRBD1 (6 bases). Germline CDR1 reads SGHRS; CDR2 reads YFSETQ. This CDR3 comprises 12 residues. V lost 4 bases, J lost 10 bases, and 12 bases lay in between. The CDR3, as DNA: TGCGCCAGCAGCGTCGACAGGACGGAGCAGTTCTTC. Protein sequence: CASSVDRTEQFF.

This clone was found once. The chain recombines TRBV5-1 with TRBJ2-1; TRBD2 aligns across 9 bases. Per germline, CDR1 SGHRS and CDR2 YFSETQ. J gave up 0 bases and V 2 bases, and 12 bases lay outside the gene matches. CDR3 length: 19 residues. CDR3 sequence: CASSLGGGALISSYNEQFF. CDR3 coding DNA: TGCGCCAGCAGCTTAGGCGGGGGGGCATTAATTAGCTCCTACAATGAGCAGTTCTTC.

This rearrangement joins TRBV29-1 to TRBJ1-1, with 8 positions matching TRBD1. CDR1 is SQVTM and CDR2 is ANQGSEA in the germline V gene. The CDR3 length is 16 residues. V lost 8 bases and J lost 5; bases outside the gene matches: 19. CDR3 in DNA: TGCAGCACAGCCGAGAGAGGGGCAGGGGGCGGAACTGAAGCTTTCTTT. Protein sequence: CSTAERGAGGGTEAFF.

The chain employs TRBV6-8 and TRBJ1-1, with 10 bases fitting TRBD1. Germline assignment: CDR1 MNHGY and CDR2 SAAAGT. CDR3 length: 16 residues. V lost 5 bases to trimming and J lost 4 bases; unmatched junction nucleotides: 10. The CDR3 loop reads CASSPGQGGIFTEAFF. The DNA for the CDR3 is TGTGCCAGCAGTCCCGGACAGGGGGGGATTTTCACTGAAGCTTTCTTT.

The chain carries TRBV2 and TRBJ2-6; D not resolved. Per the germline V gene, CDR1 is SNHLY and CDR2 is FYNNEI. This CDR3 contains 13 residues. Trimming removed 3 bases from V and 12 bases from J, with 12 bases in between. This CDR3 is CASSDSKPGVLTF. Here the CDR3 DNA reads TGTGCCAGCAGTGACTCGAAACCGGGCGTCCTGACTTTC.

The chain links TRBV7-8 to TRBJ1-1, with a weak D call TRBD1 (5 bases). This CDR3 is 12 amino acids long. V was shortened by 2 bases and J by 8 bases, with 9 bases between the two germline ends. Germline V lookup: CDR1 SGHVS, CDR2 FQNEAQ. Here the CDR3 DNA reads TGTGCCAGCAGCTTAATGGGGCTGGAAGCTTTCTTT. This translates into CASSLMGLEAFF.

The chain is built from TRBV10-1 and TRBJ2-1, with D tentatively TRBD1 (5 bases). Germline CDR1 and CDR2: WNHNN and SYGVQD (reference sequence). The CDR3 is 17 residues long. Trimming cost V 4 bases and J 8 bases, with 24 bases left between them. CDR3 region: CASSGPLQGPAKDEQFF. In DNA, the CDR3 is TGCGCCAGCAGTGGCCCCCTGCAGGGCCCTGCAAAAGATGAGCAGTTCTTC.

The V and J genes are TRBV7-8 and TRBJ2-3; the match to TRBD2 covers 8 bases. This CDR3 spans 16 amino acids. J lost 8 bases, V lost 4 bases, and 14 bases had no gene match. Per germline, CDR1 SGHVS and CDR2 FQNEAQ. CDR3: CASSSSRLAGSVTQYF. The CDR3 DNA reads TGTGCCAGCAGCTCGTCGAGGCTAGCGGGCTCAGTTACGCAGTATTTT.

The genes are TRBV30 and TRBJ1-3; D gene uncertain. Trimming shortened V by 0 bases and J by 0 bases, and 21 bases separated the two germline ends. Germline CDR1 is GTSNPN and CDR2 is SVGIG (reference sequence). The CDR3 runs to 19 residues. CDR3 nucleotides: TGTGCCTGGAGTGTACTATCTAAGCTATCCTTTAACTCTGGAAACACCATATATTTT. It specifies CAWSVLSKLSFNSGNTIYF.

The chain recombines TRBV11-2 with TRBJ1-3; D is unresolved. Per the germline V gene, CDR1 is SGHAT and CDR2 is FQNNGV. The CDR3 spans 16 residues. Trimming pared 4 bases from V and 0 bases from J, leaving 13 bases between. CDR3 sequence: CASSWTGVYSGNTIYF. CDR3 sequence (DNA): TGTGCCAGCAGCTGGACCGGGGTTTACTCTGGAAACACCATATATTTT.

The chain recombines TRBV4-1 with TRBJ2-5; 12 bases match TRBD2. V lost 2 bases, J lost 2 bases, and 6 bases stayed unmatched. This CDR3 spans 17 amino acids. Germline loops: CDR1 MGHRA, CDR2 YSYEKL. CDR3 DNA sequence: TGCGCCAGCAGCCAATACCCCGGGACTAGCGGGCAAGAGACCCAGTACTTC. Its translation: CASSQYPGTSGQETQYF.

The rearrangement joins TRBV11-2 to TRBJ1-1; D gene unclear. V lost 2 bases, J lost 1 base, and 14 bases lay in between. From germline, CDR1 is SGHAT and CDR2 FQNNGV. This CDR3 comprises 16 residues. The CDR3 bases are TGTGCCAGCAGCTTACAATTTGGGCAGAAGAACACTGAAGCTTTCTTT. It is translated as CASSLQFGQKNTEAFF.

This chain connects TRBV9 to TRBJ1-1; 9 positions match TRBD1. The CDR3 has 14 amino acids. Germline V lookup: CDR1 SGDLS, CDR2 YYNGEE. V lost 0 bases to trimming and J lost 11 bases; unmatched junction nucleotides: 8. In nucleotides, the CDR3 is TGTGCCAGCAGCGTAGCCGGGACAGGGCAGCAGGCTTTCTTT. It codes for CASSVAGTGQQAFF.

V usage is TRBV6-4 and J usage is TRBJ2-1; 9 positions match TRBD2. Looked up from germline, CDR1 is MRHNA and CDR2 is SNTAGT. There are 13 residues in the CDR3. V lost 5 bases to trimming and J lost 13 bases; unmatched junction nucleotides: 9. This chain's CDR3 is CASSFSAGGPQFF. The CDR3 nucleotides read TGTGCCAGCAGTTTCTCAGCGGGGGGCCCTCAGTTCTTC.

The chain has TRBV4-2 and TRBJ2-3; no firm D call. The CDR3 has 13 residues. V lost 4 bases to trimming and J lost 0 bases, with 5 bases between them. From germline, CDR1 is LGHNA and CDR2 YNFKEQ. CDR3 protein: CASSPESTDTQYF. The DNA for the CDR3 is TGTGCCAGCAGCCCTGAGAGCACAGATACGCAGTATTTT.

The V call is TRBV14, the J call TRBJ2-1; D is possibly TRBD2 (6 bases). Germline V gives CDR1 SGHDN, CDR2 FVKESK. The CDR3 is made up of 13 amino acids. The ends were cut back, 3 bases at V and 9 bases at J, with 12 bases in the middle. The chain's CDR3 is CASSQTSLGEQFF. In DNA form, the CDR3 reads TGTGCCAGCAGCCAGACTAGTCTCGGTGAGCAGTTCTTC.

The chain is built from TRBV7-8 and TRBJ2-1; the match to TRBD1 covers 8 bases. V was clipped by 5 bases and J by 3 bases; unmatched bases: 15. Per germline, CDR1 SGHVS and CDR2 FQNEAQ. The CDR3 length is 18 residues. The DNA of the CDR3 is TGTGCCAGCAGCCCACTGGTCGGGGACACAGGGGGCTACAATGAGCAGTTCTTC. As protein: CASSPLVGDTGGYNEQFF.

The chain combines TRBV28 with TRBJ1-5; a possible D gene is TRBD1 (5 bases). The CDR3 covers 17 residues. The germline V and J ends were trimmed by 3 bases and 2 bases, with 17 bases remaining between them. Per the germline V gene, CDR1 is MDHEN and CDR2 is SYDVKM. The CDR3 nucleotides read TGTGCCAGCAGTTTTATCTGGGGGGTTAGCGGCAATCAGCCCCAGCATTTT. It yields the protein CASSFIWGVSGNQPQHF.

The rearrangement links TRBV18 to TRBJ2-5; TRBD1 aligns across 11 bases. This CDR3 has 16 amino acids. The ends lost 3 bases at V and 4 bases at J; junction bases unmatched: 7. The germline gives CDR1 KGHSH, CDR2 LQKENI. The CDR3 DNA sequence: TGTGCCAGCTCACCCTGGGACAGGGGGGTCCGAGAGACCCAGTACTTC. Protein: CASSPWDRGVRETQYF. The full variable domain, in which reference TRBV18 and TRBJ2-5 provide the parts outside the CDR3, is NAGVMQNPRHLVRRRGQEARLRCSPMKGHSHVYWYRQLPEEGLKFMVYLQKENIIDESGMPKERFSAEFPKEGPSILRIQQVVRGDSAAYFCASSPWDRGVRETQYFGPGTRLLVL.

V is TRBV19 and J is TRBJ2-6, with a possible D match to TRBD1 (6 bases). This CDR3 is 19 amino acids long. V lost 3 bases and J lost 0, with 18 bases in between. Germline CDR1 and CDR2: LNHDA and SQIVND (reference sequence). Written as DNA, the CDR3 is TGTGCCAGTAGTATCCTTGCTCCGACAGGATTCTCTGGGGCCAACGTCCTGACTTTC. Translation: CASSILAPTGFSGANVLTF.

The rearrangement uses TRBV28 and TRBJ2-5; 7 bases match TRBD1. Per germline, CDR1 MDHEN and CDR2 SYDVKM. The CDR3 extends over 19 amino acids. J was trimmed by 3 bases and V by 4 bases; bases with no gene match: 20. The CDR3 bases are TGTGCCAGCAGTTCTATGGCGGTAGGGTACAGGGGAGCCGAAGAGACCCAGTACTTC. This gives the protein CASSSMAVGYRGAEETQYF.

This chain connects TRBV5-1 to TRBJ2-1, with D possibly being TRBD2 (5 bases). Trimming stripped 0 bases from V and 2 bases from J, with 9 bases between. The CDR3 is 15 residues long. CDR1 and CDR2 (germline): SGHRS, YFSETQ. The CDR3 spells CASSLGGWPYNEQFF. The CDR3 DNA sequence: TGCGCCAGCAGCTTGGGCGGGTGGCCCTACAATGAGCAGTTCTTC.

This clone was detected only a few times. The chain is built from TRBV6-1 and TRBJ1-1; D call uncertain. V was pared by 1 base and J by 10 bases, with 7 bases between. This CDR3 is built from 11 residues. CDR1 and CDR2 (germline): MNHNS, SASEGT. The CDR3 region is CASSEERGAFF. CDR3 sequence (DNA): TGTGCCAGCAGTGAAGAACGCGGAGCTTTCTTT.

The gene calls are TRBV6-4 and TRBJ1-1; TRBD1 aligns across 7 bases. The germline CDR1 and CDR2 sequences are MRHNA and SNTAGT. Germline trimming cut 6 bases from V and 1 base from J; bases unmatched to any gene: 8. The CDR3 is 15 amino acids. The CDR3: CASRLTGKGNTEAFF. CDR3 DNA: TGTGCCAGCAGGCTGACAGGGAAAGGGAACACTGAAGCTTTCTTT.

This rearrangement joins TRBV9 to TRBJ2-5, with TRBD1 matching over 10 bases. Trimming took 4 bases from V and 5 from J; bases not matched to a gene: 20. The CDR3 is 19 residues long. Looked up from germline, CDR1 is SGDLS and CDR2 is YYNGEE. In DNA form, the CDR3 reads TGTGCCAGCAGCCCCAAGACAGGGGGCGTGGGGGGGCCCAAGGAGACCCAGTACTTC. Its protein product is CASSPKTGGVGGPKETQYF. The variable domain in full, completed from reference TRBV9 and TRBJ2-5, reads DSGVTQTPKHLITATGQRVTLRCSPRSGDLSVYWYQQSLDQGLQFLIQYYNGEERAKGNILERFSAQQFPDLHSELNLSSLELGDSALYFCASSPKTGGVGGPKETQYFGPGTRLLVL.

The chain links TRBV9 to TRBJ2-5; 10 nucleotides agree with TRBD2. Trimming cost V 4 bases and J 5 bases; bases outside gene matches: 2. The CDR3 runs 13 residues. Germline CDR1 and CDR2: SGDLS and YYNGEE. The CDR3 DNA reads TGTGCCAGCAGCCTTAGCGGGGGGGAGACCCAGTACTTC. Protein product: CASSLSGGETQYF.

The chain carries TRBV28 and TRBJ2-1, with 12 bases fitting TRBD2. The CDR3 runs to 20 residues. The germline gives CDR1 MDHEN, CDR2 SYDVKM. The V and J ends lost 3 bases and 2 bases, in that order; junction bases with no gene match: 14. The CDR3 loop is CASSFLLGASGRAPYNEQFF. As DNA, the CDR3 is TGTGCCAGCAGTTTCCTCTTGGGGGCTAGCGGGAGGGCTCCCTACAATGAGCAGTTCTTC.

V is TRBV9 and J is TRBJ2-3, with TRBD2 matching 8 bases. After removal of 0 bases from V and 3 bases from J, the junction contained 6 bases not matched to a gene. This CDR3 has 16 residues. From germline, CDR1 is SGDLS and CDR2 YYNGEE. CDR3 residues: CASSVGVAGTTDTQYF. CDR3 bases: TGTGCCAGCAGCGTAGGAGTAGCGGGAACTACAGATACGCAGTATTTT.

V and J are TRBV5-1 and TRBJ1-1, with D perhaps matching TRBD1 (6 bases). V was trimmed by 0 bases and J by 1 base, leaving 10 bases between them. The CDR3 has 15 residues. CDR1 and CDR2 from the germline V gene are SGHRS and YFSETQ. CDR3 sequence: CASSLEGVPNTEAFF. In nucleotides, the CDR3 is TGCGCCAGCAGCTTGGAGGGGGTACCGAACACTGAAGCTTTCTTT.